This T cell receptor (beta chain) was found in a study of blood T cell repertoires in COVID-19. Looking at the study overall: The United States, Italy and Spain provided the acute and convalescent COVID-19 samples.

Using immunoSEQ multiplex PCR, the repertoire was profiled, and TCRdb retains in-frame clones only, with some absent. The table lists around 110,000 clones, 90% of them singletons. The V gene's germline CDR1 is WSHSY and CDR2 SAAADI. The CDR3 is made up of 16 amino acids. V was clipped by 6 bases and J by 3 bases; unmatched bases: 4. This TCR was recovered from a human donor with active COVID-19. The donor label of this sample is uncertain. The chain is built from TRBV10-2 and TRBJ2-2, with 13 bases fitting TRBD2. Sequencing used peripheral blood. The CDR3 loop is CASRLAGGRHTGELFF. The CDR3 DNA reads as TGCGCCAGCAGACTAGCGGGGGGGCGTCACACCGGGGAGCTGTTTTTT.